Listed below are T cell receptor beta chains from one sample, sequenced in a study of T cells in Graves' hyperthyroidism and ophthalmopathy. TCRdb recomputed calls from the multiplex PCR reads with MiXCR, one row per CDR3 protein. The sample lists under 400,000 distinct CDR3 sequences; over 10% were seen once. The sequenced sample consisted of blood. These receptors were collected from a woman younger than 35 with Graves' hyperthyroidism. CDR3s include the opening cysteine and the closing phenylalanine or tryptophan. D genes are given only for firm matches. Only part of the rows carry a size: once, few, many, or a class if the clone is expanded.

cdr3_aa: CASSLGLLPYEQYF
cdr3_nt: TGTGCCAGCAGCTTGGGACTCCTACCCTACGAGCAGTACTTC
v_call: TRBV5-6
d_call: -
j_call: TRBJ2-7
clone_size: few

cdr3_aa: CASSFFPAGRTDTQYF
cdr3_nt: TGCGCCAGCAGCTTCTTTCCAGCGGGACGGACAGATACGCAGTATTTT
v_call: TRBV5-1
d_call: TRBD2
j_call: TRBJ2-3
clone_size: -

cdr3_aa: CASSQDMVTPLHF
cdr3_nt: TGTGCCAGCAGCCAAGATATGGTGACACCCCTCCACTTT
v_call: TRBV14
d_call: -
j_call: TRBJ1-6
clone_size: few

cdr3_aa: CAWSVPGGPGEQFF
cdr3_nt: TGTGCCTGGAGTGTACCGGGAGGGCCTGGTGAGCAGTTCTTC
v_call: TRBV30
d_call: TRBD2
j_call: TRBJ2-1
clone_size: many

cdr3_aa: CAWSVGDRYEQYF
cdr3_nt: TGTGCCTGGAGTGTAGGGGACCGCTACGAGCAGTACTTC
v_call: TRBV30
d_call: -
j_call: TRBJ2-7
clone_size: few

cdr3_aa: CATSRDYISQETQYF
cdr3_nt: TGTGCCACCAGCAGAGATTACATAAGCCAAGAGACCCAGTACTTC
v_call: TRBV15
d_call: -
j_call: TRBJ2-5
clone_size: many

cdr3_aa: CASSYAGATDTQYF
cdr3_nt: TGTGCCAGCAGTTACGCAGGGGCCACAGATACGCAGTATTTT
v_call: TRBV6-2/TRBV6-3
d_call: -
j_call: TRBJ2-3
clone_size: many

cdr3_aa: CSASGGATGELFF
cdr3_nt: TGCAGTGCTAGCGGGGGGGCCACCGGGGAGCTGTTTTTT
v_call: TRBV20-1
d_call: TRBD2
j_call: TRBJ2-2
clone_size: many

cdr3_aa: CASSLPRGEQYF
cdr3_nt: TGTGCCAGCAGTTTACCGAGGGGTGAGCAGTACTTC
v_call: TRBV12-3/TRBV12-4
d_call: -
j_call: TRBJ2-7
clone_size: many

cdr3_aa: CASSGRGHEQYF
cdr3_nt: TGTGCCAGCAGCGGCAGGGGCCACGAGCAGTACTTC
v_call: TRBV11-1
d_call: -
j_call: TRBJ2-7
clone_size: -

cdr3_aa: CSAMTDLGPQHF
cdr3_nt: TGCAGTGCGATGACCGACCTCGGGCCCCAGCATTTT
v_call: TRBV20-1
d_call: -
j_call: TRBJ1-5
clone_size: many

cdr3_aa: CATSRNSNQPQHF
cdr3_nt: TGTGCCACCAGCAGAAACAGCAATCAGCCCCAGCATTTT
v_call: TRBV15
d_call: -
j_call: TRBJ1-5
clone_size: many

cdr3_aa: CASSEGQGRQPQHF
cdr3_nt: TGTGCCAGCAGCGAGGGACAGGGGAGGCAGCCCCAGCATTTT
v_call: TRBV6-2/TRBV6-3
d_call: TRBD1
j_call: TRBJ1-5
clone_size: -

cdr3_aa: CASSRSGDTEAFF
cdr3_nt: TGTGCCAGCTCACGATCGGGGGACACTGAAGCTTTCTTT
v_call: TRBV18
d_call: -
j_call: TRBJ1-1
clone_size: -

cdr3_aa: CSAGIAGGAYNEQFF
cdr3_nt: TGCAGTGCCGGGATAGCGGGAGGGGCTTACAATGAGCAGTTCTTC
v_call: TRBV20-1
d_call: TRBD2
j_call: TRBJ2-1
clone_size: many

cdr3_aa: CSARDSKAGELFF
cdr3_nt: TGCAGCGCCCGGGACAGTAAAGCCGGGGAGCTGTTTTTT
v_call: TRBV29-1
d_call: TRBD1
j_call: TRBJ2-2
clone_size: -

cdr3_aa: CASSPRGVKWSGGSTDTQYF
cdr3_nt: TGTGCCAGCAGTCCGAGAGGGGTTAAATGGAGCGGTGGAAGCACAGATACGCAGTATTTT
v_call: TRBV6-1
d_call: -
j_call: TRBJ2-3
clone_size: -

cdr3_aa: CASSGRDRGNEQYF
cdr3_nt: TGTGCCAGCAGTGGCCGGGACAGGGGGAACGAGCAATACTTC
v_call: TRBV6-2/TRBV6-3
d_call: TRBD1
j_call: TRBJ2-7
clone_size: -

cdr3_aa: CASSLSDIVAQPQHF
cdr3_nt: TGCGCCAGCAGCCTTTCGGACATTGTTGCGCAGCCCCAGCATTTT
v_call: TRBV4-1
d_call: -
j_call: TRBJ1-5
clone_size: few

cdr3_aa: CASSGRGWAPLHF
cdr3_nt: TGTGCCAGCAGCGGGAGGGGTTGGGCACCCCTCCACTTT
v_call: TRBV27
d_call: -
j_call: TRBJ1-6
clone_size: many

cdr3_aa: CAWSVGTGGSEQYF
cdr3_nt: TGTGCCTGGAGTGTAGGGACAGGGGGGTCCGAGCAGTACTTC
v_call: TRBV30
d_call: TRBD1
j_call: TRBJ2-7
clone_size: many

cdr3_aa: CAWRGLAGIEQFF
cdr3_nt: TGTGCCTGGAGGGGACTAGCGGGAATTGAGCAGTTCTTC
v_call: TRBV30
d_call: TRBD2
j_call: TRBJ2-1
clone_size: many

cdr3_aa: CASRGPRVYEQYF
cdr3_nt: TGTGCCAGCAGAGGACCCCGCGTTTACGAGCAGTACTTC
v_call: TRBV27
d_call: -
j_call: TRBJ2-7
clone_size: few

cdr3_aa: CASRAGTGHEKLFF
cdr3_nt: TGTGCCAGCAGAGCCGGGACAGGCCATGAAAAACTGTTTTTT
v_call: TRBV12-3/TRBV12-4
d_call: TRBD1
j_call: TRBJ1-4
clone_size: many

cdr3_aa: CASSLTGNVLTF
cdr3_nt: TGTGCCAGCAGCTTGACAGGGAACGTCCTGACTTTC
v_call: TRBV7-3
d_call: TRBD1
j_call: TRBJ2-6
clone_size: -

cdr3_aa: CASSDTGTGRIGYTF
cdr3_nt: TGTGCCAGCAGTGACACCGGGACAGGGAGGATTGGCTACACCTTC
v_call: TRBV6-1
d_call: TRBD1
j_call: TRBJ1-2
clone_size: few

cdr3_aa: CATNRERDRDRGSYGYTF
cdr3_nt: TGTGCCACCAACAGAGAAAGGGACCGGGACAGGGGATCCTATGGCTACACCTTC
v_call: TRBV15
d_call: TRBD1
j_call: TRBJ1-2
clone_size: -

cdr3_aa: CASSTLTGQETQYF
cdr3_nt: TGTGCCAGCAGTACCCTGACCGGGCAAGAGACCCAGTACTTC
v_call: TRBV28
d_call: -
j_call: TRBJ2-5
clone_size: many

cdr3_aa: CASSPQDLGIQYF
cdr3_nt: TGTGCCAGCAGTCCGCAGGATCTGGGCATTCAGTACTTC
v_call: TRBV12-3/TRBV12-4
d_call: -
j_call: TRBJ2-4
clone_size: many

cdr3_aa: CAWSVRAAQYF
cdr3_nt: TGTGCCTGGAGTGTACGAGCTGCCCAGTACTTC
v_call: TRBV30
d_call: -
j_call: TRBJ2-5
clone_size: many

cdr3_aa: CASSLVTSGSRAYEQYF
cdr3_nt: TGTGCCAGCAGCTTAGTGACTAGCGGGAGCCGCGCCTACGAGCAGTACTTC
v_call: TRBV11-2
d_call: TRBD2
j_call: TRBJ2-7
clone_size: many

cdr3_aa: CAISPNPGTQETQYF
cdr3_nt: TGTGCCATCAGTCCTAACCCTGGGACTCAAGAGACCCAGTACTTC
v_call: TRBV10-3
d_call: -
j_call: TRBJ2-5
clone_size: -

cdr3_aa: CASRPAGGNTGELFF
cdr3_nt: TGTGCCAGCAGACCAGCCGGGGGGAACACCGGGGAGCTGTTTTTT
v_call: TRBV11-1
d_call: -
j_call: TRBJ2-2
clone_size: -

cdr3_aa: CASSTDGFYYGYTF
cdr3_nt: TGTGCCAGTAGTACGGACGGCTTCTACTATGGCTACACCTTC
v_call: TRBV19
d_call: -
j_call: TRBJ1-2
clone_size: -

cdr3_aa: CSARDEGSTDTQYF
cdr3_nt: TGCAGTGCTAGAGATGAGGGATCTACGGATACGCAGTATTTT
v_call: TRBV20-1
d_call: -
j_call: TRBJ2-3
clone_size: many

cdr3_aa: CSVIKGRWNTEAFF
cdr3_nt: TGCAGCGTCATTAAGGGACGGTGGAACACTGAAGCTTTCTTT
v_call: TRBV29-1
d_call: -
j_call: TRBJ1-1
clone_size: many

cdr3_aa: CASSQEGIWDTIYF
cdr3_nt: TGTGCCAGCAGCCAAGAAGGAATTTGGGACACCATATATTTT
v_call: TRBV4-2
d_call: -
j_call: TRBJ1-3
clone_size: few

cdr3_aa: CASSPYSHRTSGDTQYF
cdr3_nt: TGTGCCAGCAGTCCGTACAGCCACCGGACTAGCGGAGATACGCAGTATTTT
v_call: TRBV28
d_call: TRBD2
j_call: TRBJ2-3
clone_size: many

cdr3_aa: CASSQMEGTPYNEQFF
cdr3_nt: TGCGCCAGCAGCCAAATGGAGGGGACACCCTACAATGAGCAGTTCTTC
v_call: TRBV4-3
d_call: -
j_call: TRBJ2-1
clone_size: many

cdr3_aa: CASSLRGTNEKLFF
cdr3_nt: TGTGCCAGCAGCCTCCGGGGAACAAATGAAAAACTGTTTTTT
v_call: TRBV3-1
d_call: -
j_call: TRBJ1-4
clone_size: many

cdr3_aa: CASSLRQPSDEQFF
cdr3_nt: TGTGCCAGCAGTTTAAGACAGCCGTCGGATGAGCAGTTCTTC
v_call: TRBV27
d_call: -
j_call: TRBJ2-1
clone_size: many